This TCR beta chain is from a study of OX40 agonist ivuxolimab in advanced cancers. Per the germline V gene, CDR1 is SEHNR and CDR2 is FQNEAQ (reference sequence). The CDR3 totals 13 residues. V shed 1 base, J shed 8 bases, and the junction held 2 bases outside the gene matches. Concerning this clone itself: The antigen is undetermined.

Notes on the study in general: The 0.1-3.0 mg/kg partial responders had among the lowest clonal expansion.

Assay: immunoSEQ multiplex PCR; the TCRdb copy retains only in-frame clones and omits some. The data hold fewer than 65,000 clones, with approximately 86% observed a single time. The sample here was CD4+ or CD8+ T cells sorted from blood, taken in a trial of the OX40 agonist ivuxolimab. The TCR was taken from an adult with an advanced solid tumor such as melanoma, head and neck, liver or kidney cancer. The chain links TRBV7-9 to TRBJ2-1, with TRBD1 identical over 7 bases. CDR3 sequence: CASSLETGHEQFF. CDR3 in DNA: TGTGCCAGCAGCTTAGAGACAGGGCATGAGCAGTTCTTC.